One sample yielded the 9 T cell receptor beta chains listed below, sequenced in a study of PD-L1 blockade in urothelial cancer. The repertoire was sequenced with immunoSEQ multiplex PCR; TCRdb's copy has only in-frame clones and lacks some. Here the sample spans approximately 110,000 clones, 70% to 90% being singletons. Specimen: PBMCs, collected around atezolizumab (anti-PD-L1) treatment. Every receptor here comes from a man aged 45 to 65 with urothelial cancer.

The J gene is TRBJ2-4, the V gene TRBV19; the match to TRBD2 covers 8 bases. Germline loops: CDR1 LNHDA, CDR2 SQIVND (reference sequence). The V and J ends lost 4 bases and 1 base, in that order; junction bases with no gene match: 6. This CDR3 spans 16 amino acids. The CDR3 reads CASSTRLATAKNIQYF. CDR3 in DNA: TGTGCCAGTAGTACGAGACTAGCGACCGCCAAAAACATTCAGTACTTC.

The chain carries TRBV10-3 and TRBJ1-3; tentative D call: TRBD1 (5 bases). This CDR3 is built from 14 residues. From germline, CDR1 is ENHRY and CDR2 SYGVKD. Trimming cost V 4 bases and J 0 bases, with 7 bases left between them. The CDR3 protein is CAISAGGSGNTIYF. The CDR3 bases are TGTGCCATCAGTGCGGGGGGCTCTGGAAACACCATATATTTT.

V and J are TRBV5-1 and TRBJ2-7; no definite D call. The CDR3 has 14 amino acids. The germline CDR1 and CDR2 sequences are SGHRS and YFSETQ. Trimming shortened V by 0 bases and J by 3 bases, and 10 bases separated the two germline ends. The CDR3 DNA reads TGCGCCAGCAGCTTGGTTGGTGACTTCTACGAGCAGTACTTC. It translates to CASSLVGDFYEQYF. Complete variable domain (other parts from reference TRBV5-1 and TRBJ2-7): KAGVTQTPRYLIKTRGQQVTLSCSPISGHRSVSWYQQTPGQGLQFLFEYFSETQRNKGNFPGRFSGRQFSNSRSEMNVSTLELGDSALYLCASSLVGDFYEQYFGPGTRLTVT.

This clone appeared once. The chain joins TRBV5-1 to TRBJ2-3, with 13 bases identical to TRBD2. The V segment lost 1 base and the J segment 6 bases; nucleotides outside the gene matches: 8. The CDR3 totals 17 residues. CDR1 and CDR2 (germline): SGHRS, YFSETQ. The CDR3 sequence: CASSLMGLAGTDDTQYF. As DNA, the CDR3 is TGCGCCAGCAGCTTGATGGGACTAGCGGGAACTGACGATACGCAGTATTTT. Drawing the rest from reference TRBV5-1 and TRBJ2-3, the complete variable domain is KAGVTQTPRYLIKTRGQQVTLSCSPISGHRSVSWYQQTPGQGLQFLFEYFSETQRNKGNFPGRFSGRQFSNSRSEMNVSTLELGDSALYLCASSLMGLAGTDDTQYFGPGTRLTVL.

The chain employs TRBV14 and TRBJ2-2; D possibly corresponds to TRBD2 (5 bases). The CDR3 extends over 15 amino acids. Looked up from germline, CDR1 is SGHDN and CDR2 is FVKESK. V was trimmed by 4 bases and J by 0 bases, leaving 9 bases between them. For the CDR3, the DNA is TGTGCCAGCAGCCCACGGAGGACGAACACCGGGGAGCTGTTTTTT. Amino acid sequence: CASSPRRTNTGELFF. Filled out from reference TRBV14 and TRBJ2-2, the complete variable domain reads EAGVTQFPSHSVIEKGQTVTLRCDPISGHDNLYWYRRVMGKEIKFLLHFVKESKQDESGMPNNRFLAERTGGTYSTLKVQPAELEDSGVYFCASSPRRTNTGELFFGEGSRLTVL.

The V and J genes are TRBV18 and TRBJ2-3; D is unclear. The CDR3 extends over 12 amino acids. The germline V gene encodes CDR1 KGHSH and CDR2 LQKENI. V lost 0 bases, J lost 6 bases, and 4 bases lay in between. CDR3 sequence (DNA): TGTGCCAGCTCACCACCTGGCGATACGCAGTATTTT. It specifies CASSPPGDTQYF.

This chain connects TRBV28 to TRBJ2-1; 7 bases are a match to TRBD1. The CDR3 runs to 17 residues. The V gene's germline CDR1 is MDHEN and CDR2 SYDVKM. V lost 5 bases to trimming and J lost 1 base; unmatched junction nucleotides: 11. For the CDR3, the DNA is TGTGCCAGCAGTCTGCCAATTGGGACAGCTTCCTACAATGAGCAGTTCTTC. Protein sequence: CASSLPIGTASYNEQFF.

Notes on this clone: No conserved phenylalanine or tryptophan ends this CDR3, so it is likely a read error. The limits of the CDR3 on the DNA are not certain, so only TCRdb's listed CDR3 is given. The CDR3 protein is CASSRDKV. This chain joins TRBV2 and TRBJ1-1; the D segment call TRBD1 is taken from the table without a DNA check. Ends included, the CDR3 has 8 residues. Germline lookup yields CDR1 SNHLY and CDR2 FYNNEI.

In DNA form, the CDR3 reads TGTGCCAGCAGCTTGGGGACTAGCGGGAATTACCAAGAGACCCAGTACTTC. Translation: CASSLGTSGNYQETQYF. V is TRBV5-8 and J is TRBJ2-5, with 12 bases fitting TRBD2. This CDR3 region has 17 residues. The V gene's germline CDR1 is SGHTS and CDR2 YDEGEE. The ends lost 0 bases at V and 0 bases at J; junction bases unmatched: 3.